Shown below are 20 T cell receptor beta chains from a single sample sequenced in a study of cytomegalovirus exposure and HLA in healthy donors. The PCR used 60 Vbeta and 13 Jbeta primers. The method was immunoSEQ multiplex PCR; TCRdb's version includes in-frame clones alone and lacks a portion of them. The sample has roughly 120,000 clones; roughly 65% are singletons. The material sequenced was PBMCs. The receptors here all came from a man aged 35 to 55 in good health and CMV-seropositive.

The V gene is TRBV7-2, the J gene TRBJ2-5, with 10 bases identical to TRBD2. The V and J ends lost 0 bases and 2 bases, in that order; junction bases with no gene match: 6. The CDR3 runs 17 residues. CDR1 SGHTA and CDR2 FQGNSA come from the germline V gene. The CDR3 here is CASSLAVASGRQETQYF. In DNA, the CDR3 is TGTGCCAGCAGCTTAGCGGTCGCTAGCGGGAGACAAGAGACCCAGTACTTC.

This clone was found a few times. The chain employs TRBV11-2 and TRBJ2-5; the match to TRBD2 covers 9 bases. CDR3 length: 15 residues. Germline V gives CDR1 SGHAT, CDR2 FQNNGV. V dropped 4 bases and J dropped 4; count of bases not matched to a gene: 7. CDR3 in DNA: TGTGCCAGCAGCTCACAGCGGGAGGTGAGAGAGACCCAGTACTTC. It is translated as CASSSQREVRETQYF.

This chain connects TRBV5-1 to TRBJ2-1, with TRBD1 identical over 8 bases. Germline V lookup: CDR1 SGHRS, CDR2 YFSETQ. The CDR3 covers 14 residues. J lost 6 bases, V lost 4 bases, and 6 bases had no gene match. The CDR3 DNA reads TGCGCCAGCAGCCCCGGGACAGGAGGCAATGAGCAGTTCTTC. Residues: CASSPGTGGNEQFF.

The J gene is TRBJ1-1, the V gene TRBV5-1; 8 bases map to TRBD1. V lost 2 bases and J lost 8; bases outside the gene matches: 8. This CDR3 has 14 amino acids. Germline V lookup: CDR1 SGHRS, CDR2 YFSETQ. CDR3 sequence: CASSLGTGVLEAFF. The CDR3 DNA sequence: TGCGCCAGCAGCTTAGGGACAGGAGTTCTCGAAGCTTTCTTT.

The CDR3 reads CASSVRPDSTFITEAFF. Here the CDR3 DNA reads TGTGCCAGCAGCGTACGACCTGACAGCACCTTCATCACTGAAGCTTTCTTT. The rearrangement uses TRBV9 and TRBJ1-1, with a tentative D call TRBD1 (5 bases). Between the trimmed V and J ends, which lost 1 base and 4 bases, there was a span of 20 bases. Germline lookup yields CDR1 SGDLS and CDR2 YYNGEE. This CDR3 is built from 17 residues.

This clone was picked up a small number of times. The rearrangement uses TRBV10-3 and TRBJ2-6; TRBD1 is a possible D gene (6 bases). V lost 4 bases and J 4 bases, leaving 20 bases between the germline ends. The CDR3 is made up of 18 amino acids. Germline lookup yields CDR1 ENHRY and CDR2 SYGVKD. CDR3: CAISARGAEDWGANVLTF. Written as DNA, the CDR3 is TGTGCCATCAGTGCCAGGGGCGCCGAAGATTGGGGGGCCAACGTCCTGACTTTC.

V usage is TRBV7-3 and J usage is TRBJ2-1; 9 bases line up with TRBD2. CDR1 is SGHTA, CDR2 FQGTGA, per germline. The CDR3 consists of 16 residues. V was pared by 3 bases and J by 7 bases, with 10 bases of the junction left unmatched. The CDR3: CASSFTAGGSGNEQFF. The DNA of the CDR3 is TGTGCCAGCAGCTTCACAGCGGGGGGCTCTGGGAATGAGCAGTTCTTC.

CDR3 loop: CASSLYGGPYGYTF. CDR3 sequence (DNA): TGTGCCAGCAGTTTATACGGGGGGCCCTATGGCTACACCTTC. The chain employs TRBV27 and TRBJ1-2; D is possibly TRBD1 (6 bases). Trimming left V 1 base short and J 4 bases short, with 10 bases between. Germline-derived CDR1 and CDR2 are MNHEY and SMNVEV (reference sequence). The CDR3 consists of 14 residues.

The CDR3 DNA is TGTGCCAGCAGCAAAGCAGCCGTGGGGCGCAACTCCTACGAGCAGTACTTC. Translation: CASSKAAVGRNSYEQYF. This rearrangement joins TRBV21-1 to TRBJ2-7; the D segment call TRBD1 is taken from the table without a DNA check. TRBV21-1 is designated a pseudogene. CDR3 size: 17 residues.

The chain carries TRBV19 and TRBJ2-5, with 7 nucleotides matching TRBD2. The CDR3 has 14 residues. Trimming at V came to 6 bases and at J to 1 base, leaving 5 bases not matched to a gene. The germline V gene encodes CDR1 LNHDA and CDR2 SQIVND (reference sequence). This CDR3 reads CASRRIAGQETQYF. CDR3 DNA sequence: TGTGCCAGTAGAAGGATAGCGGGCCAAGAGACCCAGTACTTC.

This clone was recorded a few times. CDR3 protein: CASSRIRGATYEQYF. CDR3 nucleotides: TGCGCCAGCAGCCGCATTAGAGGAGCAACCTACGAGCAGTACTTC. The chain joins TRBV4-3 to TRBJ2-7; D is ambiguous. Per germline, CDR1 LGHNA and CDR2 YSLEER. Deletions cut 4 bases from V and 2 bases from J, with 15 bases between. CDR3 size: 15 residues.

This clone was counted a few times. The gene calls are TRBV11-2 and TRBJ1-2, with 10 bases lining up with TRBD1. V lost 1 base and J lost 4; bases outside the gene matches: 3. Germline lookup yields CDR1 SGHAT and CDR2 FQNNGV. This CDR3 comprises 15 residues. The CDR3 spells CASSLADRGLYGYTF. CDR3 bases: TGTGCCAGCAGCTTAGCTGACAGGGGGCTCTATGGCTACACCTTC.

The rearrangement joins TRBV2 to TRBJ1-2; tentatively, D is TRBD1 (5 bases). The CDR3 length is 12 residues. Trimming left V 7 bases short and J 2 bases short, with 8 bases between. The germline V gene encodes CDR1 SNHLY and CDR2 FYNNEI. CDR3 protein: CASNRGNYGYTF. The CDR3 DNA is TGTGCCAGCAATAGGGGAAACTATGGCTACACCTTC.

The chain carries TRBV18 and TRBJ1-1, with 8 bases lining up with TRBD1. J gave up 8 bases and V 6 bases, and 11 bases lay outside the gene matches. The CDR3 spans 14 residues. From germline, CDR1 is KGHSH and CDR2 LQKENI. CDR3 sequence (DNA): TGTGCCAGCTCGGACCGACAGGGGATTCAAGAAGCTTTCTTT. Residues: CASSDRQGIQEAFF. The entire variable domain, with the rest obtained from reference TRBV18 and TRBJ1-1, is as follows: NAGVMQNPRHLVRRRGQEARLRCSPMKGHSHVYWYRQLPEEGLKFMVYLQKENIIDESGMPKERFSAEFPKEGPSILRIQQVVRGDSAAYFCASSDRQGIQEAFFGQGTRLTVV.

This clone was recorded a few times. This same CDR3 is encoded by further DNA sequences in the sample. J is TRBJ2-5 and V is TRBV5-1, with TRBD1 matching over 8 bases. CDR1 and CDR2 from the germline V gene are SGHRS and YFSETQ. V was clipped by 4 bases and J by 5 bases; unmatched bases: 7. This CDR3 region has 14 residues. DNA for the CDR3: TGCGCCAGCAGCCTAGGACAGGGACGGGAGACCCAGTACTTC. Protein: CASSLGQGRETQYF.

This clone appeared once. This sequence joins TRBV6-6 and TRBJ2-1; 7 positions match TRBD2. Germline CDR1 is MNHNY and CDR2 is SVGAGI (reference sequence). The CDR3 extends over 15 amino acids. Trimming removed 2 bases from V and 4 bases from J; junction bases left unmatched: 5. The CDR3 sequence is CASSYPGLSYNEQFF. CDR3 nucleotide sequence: TGTGCCAGCAGTTACCCGGGACTATCATACAATGAGCAGTTCTTC.

The CDR3 sequence: CASSYSGGTYEQYF. The CDR3 coding sequence is TGTGCCAGCAGTTACTCGGGAGGTACTTACGAGCAGTACTTC. The chain recombines TRBV6-5 with TRBJ2-7; tentatively, D is TRBD2 (6 bases). This CDR3 spans 14 amino acids. Trimming removed 0 bases at V and 4 bases at J, with 10 bases between. Germline lookup yields CDR1 MNHEY and CDR2 SVGAGI.

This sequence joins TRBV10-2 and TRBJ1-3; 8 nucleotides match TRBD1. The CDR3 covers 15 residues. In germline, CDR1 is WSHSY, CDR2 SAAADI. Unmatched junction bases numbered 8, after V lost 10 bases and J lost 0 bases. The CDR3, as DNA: TGCGCCACCGAGGGACAGGCTGACTCTGGAAACACCATATATTTT. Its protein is CATEGQADSGNTIYF.

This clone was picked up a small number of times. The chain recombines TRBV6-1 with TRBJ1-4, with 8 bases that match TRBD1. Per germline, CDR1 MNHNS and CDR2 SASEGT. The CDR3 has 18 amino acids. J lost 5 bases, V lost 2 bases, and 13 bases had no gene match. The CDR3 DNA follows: TGTGCCAGCAGTGAAATCCCCTCCCGGACAGGGTGGAATGAAAAACTGTTTTTT. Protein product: CASSEIPSRTGWNEKLFF.

CDR3 DNA: TGTGCCAGCAGTGATTCCCGCCGGACTAGCGGGAGGGGAGGTGAGCAGTTCTTC. Its protein is CASSDSRRTSGRGGEQFF. The J gene is TRBJ2-1, the V gene TRBV25-1; 15 nucleotides match TRBD2. V lost 3 bases, J lost 9 bases, and 12 bases stayed unmatched. From germline, CDR1 is MGHDK and CDR2 SYGVNS. The CDR3 is made up of 18 amino acids.